A single sample is the source of the 6 T cell receptor beta chains below, sequenced in a study of siplizumab effects on memory and regulatory T cells. Generated by immunoSEQ multiplex PCR, the TCRdb table keeps only in-frame clones and is missing some. This sample has roughly 120,000 clones, with around 94% found just once. Input material: non-Treg CD4+ T cells sorted from blood. Receptors were obtained from a human donor in good health.

V and J are TRBV7-3 and TRBJ2-2, with a weak D call TRBD1 (6 bases). Trimming left V 7 bases short and J 5 bases short, with 11 bases between. This CDR3 comprises 13 residues. The germline gives CDR1 SGHTA, CDR2 FQGTGA. Here the CDR3 reads CASKTGQTGELFF. CDR3 bases: TGTGCCAGCAAGACCGGACAGACCGGGGAGCTGTTTTTT.

The J gene is TRBJ2-5, the V gene TRBV28; D gene uncertain. Trimming took off 3 bases at V and 4 bases at J, with 6 bases between the two ends. In germline, CDR1 is MDHEN, CDR2 SYDVKM. The CDR3 covers 12 residues. The CDR3 protein is CASSLVGETQYF. Here the CDR3 DNA reads TGTGCCAGCAGTTTGGTGGGAGAGACCCAGTACTTC.

The rearrangement joins TRBV30 to TRBJ2-3; D might be TRBD2 (5 bases). Trimming pared 4 bases from V and 0 bases from J, leaving 14 bases between. The CDR3 spans 15 residues. CDR1 and CDR2 from the germline V gene are GTSNPN and SVGIG (reference sequence). CDR3 bases: TGTGCCTGGACTAGGAGCGGAACTAGCACAGATACGCAGTATTTT. Its protein product is CAWTRSGTSTDTQYF.

The chain links TRBV29-1 to TRBJ1-2; D possibly corresponds to TRBD1 (6 bases). Germline lookup yields CDR1 SQVTM and CDR2 ANQGSEA. Trimming cost V 2 bases and J 2 bases, with 9 bases left between them. The CDR3 totals 13 residues. This chain's CDR3 is CSVERGGNYGYTF. As DNA, the CDR3 is TGCAGCGTTGAAAGGGGGGGGAACTATGGCTACACCTTC. The full variable domain, in which reference TRBV29-1 and TRBJ1-2 provide the parts outside the CDR3, is SAVISQKPSRDICQRGTSLTIQCQVDSQVTMMFWYRQQPGQSLTLIATANQGSEATYESGFVIDKFPISRPNLTFSTLTVSNMSPEDSSIYLCSVERGGNYGYTFGSGTRLTVV.

The chain links TRBV5-1 to TRBJ2-2, with D possibly being TRBD1 or TRBD2 (5 bases each). CDR3 size: 16 residues. V was trimmed by 0 bases and J by 0 bases, leaving 9 bases between them. The germline V gene has CDR1 SGHRS and CDR2 YFSETQ. For the CDR3, the DNA is TGCGCCAGCAGCTTGGCCCCGGGGCCGAACACCGGGGAGCTGTTTTTT. Translating gives CASSLAPGPNTGELFF.

Of note for this clone: At one of its ends the junction is not consistent with the germline gene, which may arise from a read error. This sequence joins TRBV7-6 and TRBJ1-4, with a possible D match to TRBD1 (5 bases). The CDR3 is made up of 14 amino acids. The germline gives CDR1 SGHVS, CDR2 FNYEAQ. This CDR3 is CVSSPRQSNEKLFF. For the CDR3, the DNA is TGTGTCAGCAGCCCAAGACAGAGTAATGAAAAACTGTTTTTT.